Detailed here is one T cell receptor (beta chain). Its target is unknown. This sample was included in a study of cytomegalovirus exposure and HLA in healthy donors. Study-level results: In a later analysis, a missense DCLRE1C variant was linked to TCR beta V- and J-gene trimming.

PCR employed 60 Vbeta and 13 Jbeta primers. Clones were sequenced by immunoSEQ multiplex PCR, and TCRdb holds only the in-frame ones, with some missing. The sample lists more than 200,000 clones, around 85% occurring once. The clonotype originates from a human donor in good health. Specimen: PBMCs.

DNA of the CDR3: TGTGCCAGCAGCTCGACTAGTTCCGAGCAGTACTTC. Translated, it gives CASSSTSSEQYF. This chain joins TRBV7-9 and TRBJ2-5, with D perhaps matching TRBD2 (6 bases). Judging by the DNA end, TRBJ2-7 fits better; the J call may be wrong. CDR3 length equals 12 residues. Germline CDR1 is SEHNR and CDR2 is FQNEAQ (reference sequence).